Below, one T cell receptor beta chain is given with its context. Authors' methods: Amplification of reference gene primers was used by the study to estimate nucleated cell counts. Generated by immunoSEQ multiplex PCR, the TCRdb table keeps only in-frame clones and is missing some. V, J and clone size are those of that table, while D and trimming were read from the DNA. The sample has about 200,000 clones; around nine tenths are singletons. The data are from a study of blood T cell repertoires in COVID-19. Study details: The United States, Italy and Spain were the sources of the acute and convalescent COVID-19 samples.

Enrollees, about 18 to 95 years old, lived in 24 US areas. Grouping used clinical history reported by participants in a survey and questionnaire. The V end was cut by 0 bases, the J end by 4 bases, with 10 bases between. Germline CDR1 and CDR2: KGHSH and LQKENI. The CDR3 extends over 15 amino acids. Sequencing was done on a sample of PBMCs or T cells enriched from blood (not recorded which). The chain carries TRBV18 and TRBJ1-3, with TRBD1 as a possible D gene (6 bases). This clonotype was sampled from a woman in her twenties or thirties with acute COVID-19. The CDR3 DNA is TGTGCCAGCTCACCACCGAGAGGGGGAGGAAACACCATATATTTT. It yields the protein CASSPPRGGGNTIYF. Together with reference TRBV18 and TRBJ1-3, the CDR3 gives the full variable domain: NAGVMQNPRHLVRRRGQEARLRCSPMKGHSHVYWYRQLPEEGLKFMVYLQKENIIDESGMPKERFSAEFPKEGPSILRIQQVVRGDSAAYFCASSPPRGGGNTIYFGEGSWLTVV.